A single sample is the source of the 22 T cell receptor beta chains below, sequenced in a study of cytomegalovirus exposure and HLA in healthy donors. 13 Jbeta primers and 60 Vbeta primers were used for the PCR. Assay: immunoSEQ multiplex PCR; the TCRdb copy retains only in-frame clones and omits some. This sample contains approximately 190,000 clones. Sequencing was carried out using PBMCs. The receptors originated from a man aged 30 to 45 in good health and CMV-seronegative.

The genes are TRBV7-2 and TRBJ2-7; 10 bases map to TRBD1. The ends lost 5 bases at V and 3 bases at J; junction bases unmatched: 4. The CDR3 covers 14 residues. Looked up from germline, CDR1 is SGHTA and CDR2 is FQGNSA. CDR3 in amino acids: CASSTGQGDYEQYF. CDR3 bases: TGTGCCAGCAGCACTGGACAGGGGGACTACGAGCAGTACTTC.

The genes are TRBV7-3 and TRBJ2-3; D may be TRBD2 (6 bases). The germline gives CDR1 SGHTA, CDR2 FQGTGA. Trimming took 4 bases from V and 6 from J, leaving 14 bases between them. The CDR3 extends over 14 amino acids. The CDR3 region is CASSSGGGRDTQYF. The CDR3 region has the DNA TGTGCCAGCAGCTCCGGAGGAGGGCGGGATACGCAGTATTTT. Supplemented by reference TRBV7-3 and TRBJ2-3, the full variable domain reads GAGVSQTPSNKVTEKGKYVELRCDPISGHTALYWYRQSLGQGPEFLIYFQGTGAADDSGLPNDRFFAVRPEGSVSTLKIQRTERGDSAVYLCASSSGGGRDTQYFGPGTRLTVL.

This chain uses TRBV5-4 with TRBJ1-2, with 7 bases fitting TRBD1. There are 14 residues in the CDR3. Per the germline V gene, CDR1 is SGHNT and CDR2 is YYREEE (reference sequence). The ends lost 4 bases at V and 4 bases at J; junction bases unmatched: 7. CDR3 sequence: CASSARGDPYGYTF. The CDR3 bases are TGTGCCAGCAGCGCCAGGGGGGATCCCTATGGCTACACCTTC.

The CDR3 protein is CASSYGQGLHTIYF. The DNA for the CDR3 is TGTGCCAGCAGTTACGGACAGGGGTTGCACACCATATATTTT. The V and J genes are TRBV6-5 and TRBJ1-3; 9 bases are shared with TRBD1. The CDR3 has 14 amino acids. Germline V gene lookup returns CDR1 MNHEY and CDR2 SVGAGI. Trimming at V came to 2 bases and at J to 8 bases, leaving 4 bases not matched to a gene.

The V gene is TRBV30, the J gene TRBJ1-4, with 10 bases matching TRBD1. The J segment lost 6 bases and the V segment lost 5 bases, leaving 0 bases of the junction unmatched. The CDR3 is made up of 12 amino acids. From germline, CDR1 is GTSNPN and CDR2 SVGIG (reference sequence). The CDR3: CAWDRGHEKLFF. The CDR3 DNA reads TGTGCCTGGGACAGGGGGCATGAAAAACTGTTTTTT.

CDR3 nucleotides: TGTGCCAGCTCACCACCAAGCCAGGACTATGGCTACACCTTC. This gives the protein CASSPPSQDYGYTF. The chain carries TRBV18 and TRBJ1-2; D call uncertain. Trimming stripped 0 bases from V and 3 bases from J, with 8 bases between. Per germline, CDR1 KGHSH and CDR2 LQKENI. The CDR3 runs to 14 residues.

The gene calls are TRBV14 and TRBJ2-5; D might be TRBD2 (7 bases). The end of the DNA is better explained by TRBJ2-7, so the J call may be wrong. The length of the CDR3 is 15 residues. The germline gives CDR1 SGHDN, CDR2 FVKESK. Here the CDR3 DNA reads TGTGCCAGCAGCCAAGATCCGGGGGGCTGGGGCGAGCAGTACTTC. Its translation is CASSQDPGGWGEQYF.

The chain links TRBV7-9 to TRBJ2-5; D might be TRBD2 (5 bases). This CDR3 spans 13 amino acids. The germline CDR1 and CDR2 sequences are SEHNR and FQNEAQ (reference sequence). V shed 1 base and J shed 5 bases, with 8 bases lying between them. The CDR3 here is CASSLDGVETQYF. CDR3 in DNA: TGTGCCAGCAGCTTAGACGGGGTGGAGACCCAGTACTTC.

This sequence joins TRBV11-3 and TRBJ1-1, with TRBD1 identical over 9 bases. CDR3 length: 15 residues. V lost 3 bases and J lost 1; bases outside the gene matches: 3. Germline V CDR1 and CDR2: SGHNT, YENEEA. The CDR3 DNA is TGTGCCAGCAGCTTGGACAGGGGTACGAACACTGAAGCTTTCTTT. The encoded protein is CASSLDRGTNTEAFF.

The J gene is TRBJ1-1, the V gene TRBV29-1; weak D call: TRBD1 (5 bases). CDR3 length: 13 residues. The V end was cut by 7 bases, the J end by 1 base, with 13 bases between. The germline V gene encodes CDR1 SQVTM and CDR2 ANQGSEA. Here the CDR3 DNA reads TGCAGCGCCGTAGTCGGGGGGAACACTGAAGCTTTCTTT. This sequence encodes CSAVVGGNTEAFF.

The chain employs TRBV4-3 and TRBJ1-1; D perhaps matches TRBD1 (5 bases). The CDR3 spans 13 residues. Trimming left V 4 bases short and J 6 bases short, with 12 bases between. Germline loops: CDR1 LGHNA, CDR2 YSLEER. DNA of the CDR3: TGCGCCAGCAGCCGGAATATAGGGGCTGAAGCTTTCTTT. It is translated as CASSRNIGAEAFF.

This chain uses TRBV5-1 with TRBJ1-2, with TRBD1 matching 9 bases. The CDR3 consists of 14 residues. Germline V gives CDR1 SGHRS, CDR2 YFSETQ. Unmatched junction bases numbered 9, after V lost 4 bases and J lost 8 bases. CDR3 amino acids: CASSDGQGFAGYTF. The CDR3 DNA follows: TGCGCCAGCAGCGACGGACAGGGGTTTGCCGGCTACACCTTC. Full variable domain (outside the CDR3, taken from reference TRBV5-1 and TRBJ1-2): KAGVTQTPRYLIKTRGQQVTLSCSPISGHRSVSWYQQTPGQGLQFLFEYFSETQRNKGNFPGRFSGRQFSNSRSEMNVSTLELGDSALYLCASSDGQGFAGYTFGSGTRLTVV.

The chain combines TRBV6-5 with TRBJ1-5; D may be TRBD1 (6 bases). This CDR3 has 14 amino acids. Trimming left V 5 bases short and J 4 bases short, with 12 bases between. CDR1 MNHEY and CDR2 SVGAGI come from the germline V gene. In nucleotides, the CDR3 is TGTGCCAGCAGTCAGACAGGACCTAATCAGCCCCAGCATTTT. The encoded protein is CASSQTGPNQPQHF.

The chain carries TRBV11-1 and TRBJ2-5; 8 bases match TRBD1. The CDR3 spans 13 residues. The junction had 5 bases not matched to a gene; V was cut back by 6 bases and J by 5 bases. CDR1 is SGHAT and CDR2 is FQDESV in the germline V gene (reference sequence). The CDR3 DNA is TGTGCCAGCAGAAGGCAGGGGGCCGAGACCCAGTACTTC. It yields the protein CASRRQGAETQYF.

The chain joins TRBV7-9 to TRBJ2-5; 9 bases are shared with TRBD1. The last part of the DNA fits TRBJ2-7 better; the J call may be wrong. Germline V CDR1 and CDR2: SEHNR, FQNEAQ (reference sequence). The CDR3 consists of 16 residues. CDR3 region: CASSLVETGGSYEQYF. The CDR3 DNA reads TGTGCCAGCAGCTTAGTCGAGACAGGGGGATCCTACGAGCAGTACTTC.

This rearrangement joins TRBV27 to TRBJ2-7; 15 nucleotides agree with TRBD2. Per the germline V gene, CDR1 is MNHEY and CDR2 is SMNVEV (reference sequence). Trimming removed 5 bases from V and 6 bases from J; junction bases left unmatched: 8. The CDR3 length is 16 residues. Here the CDR3 reads CASSHGLAGGPVEQYF. The CDR3 DNA reads as TGTGCCAGCAGTCACGGACTAGCGGGAGGGCCGGTCGAGCAGTACTTC.

The rearrangement uses TRBV29-1 and TRBJ1-5, with TRBD1 matching over 7 bases. The CDR3 sequence is 14 residues long. From germline, CDR1 is SQVTM and CDR2 ANQGSEA. Germline trimming cut 6 bases from V and 0 bases from J; bases unmatched to any gene: 5. CDR3 sequence reads: CSVGDSYSNQPQHF. In DNA, the CDR3 is TGCAGCGTAGGGGACAGTTATAGCAATCAGCCCCAGCATTTT. Filled out from reference TRBV29-1 and TRBJ1-5, the complete variable domain reads SAVISQKPSRDICQRGTSLTIQCQVDSQVTMMFWYRQQPGQSLTLIATANQGSEATYESGFVIDKFPISRPNLTFSTLTVSNMSPEDSSIYLCSVGDSYSNQPQHFGDGTRLSIL.

The chain carries TRBV19 and TRBJ2-2; no definite D call. The CDR3 contains 12 residues. V lost 3 bases and J 9 bases, leaving 8 bases between the germline ends. Per germline, CDR1 LNHDA and CDR2 SQIVND (reference sequence). CDR3 residues: CASSIWSRELFF. In DNA form, the CDR3 reads TGTGCCAGTAGTATTTGGAGCCGGGAGCTGTTTTTT.

The rearrangement joins TRBV27 to TRBJ1-2; no clear D. The length of the CDR3 is 11 residues. CDR1 is MNHEY and CDR2 is SMNVEV in the germline V gene (reference sequence). Deletions cut 8 bases from V and 6 bases from J, with 10 bases between. In DNA, the CDR3 is TGTGCCAGCGGTACTTCTCATGGCTACACCTTC. Amino acids: CASGTSHGYTF.

This chain joins TRBV13 and TRBJ1-5, with TRBD1 matching 8 bases. This CDR3 contains 13 residues. In germline, CDR1 is PRHDT, CDR2 FYEKMQ (reference sequence). Germline trimming cut 5 bases from V and 6 bases from J; bases unmatched to any gene: 3. As DNA, the CDR3 is TGTGCCAGCAGCGTACAGGGGGTTCAGCCCCAGCATTTT. Its protein product is CASSVQGVQPQHF.

The genes are TRBV19 and TRBJ1-1, with 8 bases lining up with TRBD1. The CDR3 length is 13 residues. V was clipped by 9 bases and J by 7 bases; unmatched bases: 10. The germline V gene has CDR1 LNHDA and CDR2 SQIVND (reference sequence). The CDR3 DNA is TGTGCCAGCACGGGACAGGCCTCAGGTGAAGCTTTCTTT. This encodes CASTGQASGEAFF.

The rearrangement uses TRBV21-1 and TRBJ2-7; the table's D gene call, TRBD2, was not cross checked with the DNA. TRBV21-1 is a pseudogene segment. The CDR3 covers 13 residues. CDR3 protein: CASSKGTSGREYF. As DNA, the CDR3 is TGTGCCAGCAGCAAAGGGACTAGCGGGAGAGAGTACTTC.